This TCR beta chain was captured in a study of T cells in localized non-small cell lung cancer. General study points: In uninvolved adjacent lung, T cell clonality reached its highest value, exceeding tumor. Heterogeneity stays possible, as sequencing covered only one tumor region. Appearance in adjacent lung was seen for a median about 60 of the top 100 tumor clones.

A remark on this clone: Its specificity is not known.

Sequencing used immunoSEQ multiplex PCR; TCRdb keeps in-frame clones, though not all of them. Among 40,000 to 65,000 clones listed, 65% to 85% were seen once. The CDR3 runs to 15 residues. With 1 base clipped from V and 8 bases from J, the junction kept 8 bases outside the gene matches. Looked up from germline, CDR1 is SGHNT and CDR2 is YENEEA. This receptor was identified in a man aged 40-75 years with stage III lung adenocarcinoma. The specimen was peripheral blood mononuclear cells, collected before any cancer treatment. The chain has TRBV11-3 and TRBJ2-1; 7 bases fit TRBD2. CDR3 in DNA: TGTGCCAGCAGCTTAGGGGCGGGGGACGGGGATGAGCAGTTCTTC. Amino acids: CASSLGAGDGDEQFF.